This T cell receptor (beta chain) is from a study of T cell repertoires in cytomegalovirus infection. TCRdb reanalysed the reads using MiXCR and keeps one entry per CDR3 protein. The sample has around 300,000 distinct CDR3 sequences, under 30% seen once. This CDR3 spans 15 amino acids. Remarks on this clonotype: One base away lies a much larger clone, so this may be a sequencing read error.

The material sequenced was PBMCs. This TCR derives from a human donor in good health (CMV status not recorded). Some clones in this sample may be carry-over from other donors' samples. This sequence joins TRBV5-3 and TRBJ1-2; D call uncertain. TRBV5-3 is labeled an ORF, and its function is uncertain. The CDR3 DNA follows: TGTGCCAGCAGCTCTCAAGGACGCTTGTCTAGTGGCTACACCTTC. Translated, it gives CASSSQGRLSSGYTF.